In this sample, the clone carrying this T cell receptor (beta chain) turned up many times. Its antigen is undetermined. Trimming left V 0 bases short and J 0 bases short, with 12 bases between. The CDR3 is made up of 17 amino acids. Germline V CDR1 and CDR2: LGHNA, YSLEER. The data belong to a study of beta chain features in type 1 diabetes. Study-level points and caveats: Significant though moderate, a shortening of TCRB CDR3s appeared in all four CD4+ subsets of Type 1 diabetes patients.

The entirety of the isolated RNA underwent reverse transcription, so expressed TCRB transcripts were sequenced. Clones were sequenced by immunoSEQ multiplex PCR, and TCRdb holds only the in-frame ones, with some missing. Of around 290,000 clones listed, roughly 8% are singletons. This sequence was found in a woman younger than 30 in good health. V gene TRBV4-3 combines with J gene TRBJ2-1; TRBD1 might be the D (6 bases). The sequencing sample was made of central memory CD4+ T cells from blood. The CDR3 loop is CASSQDRPDSSYNEQFF. In DNA, the CDR3 is TGCGCCAGCAGCCAAGACCGTCCGGACAGCTCCTACAATGAGCAGTTCTTC.